The sequence of this T cell receptor beta chain was determined in a study of blood T cell repertoires in COVID-19. Source study methods: Amplifying reference gene primers gave estimates of nucleated cell counts. Some clones are missing from TCRdb's copy, which holds only in-frame ones; the method was immunoSEQ multiplex PCR. V and J calls and clone size are as listed in that table; D and trimming were resolved from the DNA. Seen here are tens of thousands of clones, 80% to 90% observed once, and the top ten hold more than 20%. Looked up from germline, CDR1 is MNHEY and CDR2 is SVGEGT. This CDR3 spans 15 amino acids. Trimming took 6 bases from V and 3 from J, leaving 15 bases between them. This clone appeared a few times.

The rearrangement uses TRBV6-2 or TRBV6-3 and TRBJ1-5; D is ambiguous. The sequenced material came from peripheral blood. The origin of this receptor is a human donor with active COVID-19. The donor label of this sample is uncertain. The CDR3 protein is CASSSTRIINQPQHF. The CDR3 bases are TGTGCCAGCAGCTCAACCAGGATAATCAATCAGCCCCAGCATTTT.